The rows below give T cell receptor beta chains drawn from one sample of a study of blood T cells in healthy people across ages. TCRdb ran MiXCR on the 5' RACE reads and lists one entry per CDR3 protein. Of some 790,000 distinct CDR3 sequences in the sample, around 28% were seen once. Input material: blood. The receptors come from a woman aged 80 or over in good health. CDR3s include the opening cysteine and the closing phenylalanine or tryptophan. A D gene is named only where the DNA matches it firmly. Not every row has a clone size; where given, it reads once, few, many or a size class.

D gene | J gene | V gene | clone size | CDR3 protein | CDR3 DNA
- | TRBJ2-5 | TRBV11-1 | many | CASSTTGPQETQYF | TGTGCCAGCAGCACAACAGGGCCCCAAGAGACCCAGTACTTC
TRBD2 | TRBJ2-3 | TRBV11-2 | - | CASSNWVAGGRDTQYF | TGTGCCAGCAGCAACTGGGTAGCGGGGGGGCGAGATACGCAGTATTTT
- | TRBJ2-6 | TRBV5-5 | - | CASSWLGGSNVLTF | TGTGCCAGCAGTTGGCTTGGCGGATCCAACGTCCTGACTTTC
- | TRBJ2-2 | TRBV7-9 | - | CASSRIGGRTGELFF | TGTGCCAGCAGCCGTATCGGGGGGCGGACCGGGGAGCTGTTTTTT
- | TRBJ2-7 | TRBV20-1 | - | CSALNNYEQYF | TGCAGTGCTTTAAATAACTACGAGCAGTACTTC
TRBD1 | TRBJ1-1 | TRBV29-1 | - | CSVTQGASEGFF | TGCAGCGTTACACAGGGGGCCTCTGAAGGTTTCTTT
TRBD1 | TRBJ1-5 | TRBV12-3/TRBV12-4 | many | CASSFRDSSYQPQHF | TGTGCCAGCAGTTTCCGGGACAGTTCGTATCAGCCCCAGCATTTT
- | TRBJ1-1 | TRBV6-5 | few | CASSYRRANTEAFF | TGTGCCAGCAGTTACCGGCGGGCTAACACTGAAGCTTTCTTT
- | TRBJ1-1 | TRBV6-5 | few | CASSLQGTGEAFF | TGTGCCAGCAGCCTCCAGGGAACCGGTGAAGCTTTCTTT
- | TRBJ1-4 | TRBV5-5 | - | CASSFYRTNEKLFF | TGTGCCAGCAGCTTTTATAGAACTAATGAAAAACTGTTTTTT
- | TRBJ1-2 | TRBV3-1 | - | CASSQDLVSVGSNYGYTF | TGTGCCAGCAGCCAAGACCTGGTTTCGGTGGGGTCAAACTATGGCTACACCTTC
- | TRBJ1-6 | TRBV4-3 | many | CASSQDNGQTNYNSPLHF | TGCGCCAGCAGCCAAGATAATGGACAGACAAACTATAATTCACCCCTCCACTTT
- | TRBJ2-1 | TRBV2 | many | CASRIGGEQFF | TGTGCCAGCAGGATTGGTGGGGAGCAGTTCTTC
TRBD2 | TRBJ2-4 | TRBV4-1 | - | CASSQDAGLAGGRGHIQYF | TGCGCCAGCAGCCAAGATGCCGGACTAGCGGGGGGGCGAGGACACATTCAGTACTTC
- | TRBJ1-6 | TRBV7-2 | many | CASSLARNNSPLHF | TGTGCCAGCAGCTTAGCAAGGAATAATTCACCCCTCCACTTT
- | TRBJ1-6 | TRBV30 | - | CACHPLRVSPLHF | TGTGCCTGCCACCCCCTTCGGGTATCACCCCTCCACTTT
TRBD1 | TRBJ2-6 | TRBV30 | - | CAWSVHNRGFSGANVLTF | TGTGCCTGGAGTGTACATAACAGGGGATTCTCTGGGGCCAACGTCCTGACTTTC
- | TRBJ2-7 | TRBV28 | few | CASSLLFSYEQYF | TGTGCCAGCAGTTTGTTGTTCTCCTACGAGCAGTACTTC
- | TRBJ2-5 | TRBV5-1 | many | CASSLLPNLILQETQYF | TGCGCCAGCAGCTTGCTCCCCAACCTGATCCTCCAAGAGACCCAGTACTTC
TRBD2 | TRBJ2-5 | TRBV28 | - | CASSQPDGRAWETQYF | TGTGCCAGCAGCCAACCTGACGGGAGGGCTTGGGAGACCCAGTACTTC
TRBD1 | TRBJ2-5 | TRBV4-3 | - | CASSQELGQGAGETQYF | TGCGCCAGCAGCCAAGAACTTGGACAGGGGGCTGGAGAGACCCAGTACTTC
- | TRBJ1-1 | TRBV5-1 | few | CASSLASARGTEAFF | TGCGCCAGCAGCCTGGCCTCCGCACGGGGCACTGAAGCTTTCTTT
TRBD2 | TRBJ2-1 | TRBV11-2 | many | CASSLASGGLYEQFF | TGTGCCAGCAGCTTAGCTAGCGGGGGGTTGTATGAGCAGTTCTTC
- | TRBJ1-1 | TRBV3-1 | few | CASSQPPTSRNTEAFF | TGTGCCAGCAGCCAGCCTCCCACTAGCAGGAACACTGAAGCTTTCTTT
TRBD2 | TRBJ2-3 | TRBV7-2 | - | CASSLVAGGPGDTQYF | TGTGCCAGCAGCTTAGTGGCGGGGGGGCCTGGAGATACGCAGTATTTT
- | TRBJ2-3 | TRBV24-1 | - | CATSDIGTSTDTQYF | TGTGCCACCAGTGATATCGGGACCAGCACAGATACGCAGTATTTT
- | TRBJ2-1 | TRBV7-2 | - | CASSSGQGGSQETQFF | TGCGCCAGCAGTTCTGGACAGGGAGGGTCCCAAGAGACCCAGTTCTTC
- | TRBJ1-2 | TRBV29-1 | - | CSARIHPGNNGSSGYTF | TGCAGCGCACGAATCCACCCAGGGAATAATGGGTCGAGCGGCTACACCTTC
- | TRBJ2-7 | TRBV11-2 | - | CASSLGPNEGYEQYF | TGTGCCAGCAGCTTAGGCCCAAACGAGGGCTACGAGCAGTACTTC
- | TRBJ1-6 | TRBV7-2 | many | CASSPAQTYNSPLHF | TGTGCCAGCAGCCCAGCCCAGACCTATAATTCACCCCTCCACTTT
TRBD2 | TRBJ2-3 | TRBV7-2 | few | CASSLLRGLLAGEGTDTQYF | TGTGCCAGCAGCTTGTTAAGGGGCCTGTTGGCGGGGGAAGGGACAGATACGCAGTATTTT
- | TRBJ1-6 | TRBV6-1 | - | CASSEMVAVNSPLHF | TGTGCCAGCAGTGAAATGGTGGCCGTAAATTCACCCCTCCACTTT